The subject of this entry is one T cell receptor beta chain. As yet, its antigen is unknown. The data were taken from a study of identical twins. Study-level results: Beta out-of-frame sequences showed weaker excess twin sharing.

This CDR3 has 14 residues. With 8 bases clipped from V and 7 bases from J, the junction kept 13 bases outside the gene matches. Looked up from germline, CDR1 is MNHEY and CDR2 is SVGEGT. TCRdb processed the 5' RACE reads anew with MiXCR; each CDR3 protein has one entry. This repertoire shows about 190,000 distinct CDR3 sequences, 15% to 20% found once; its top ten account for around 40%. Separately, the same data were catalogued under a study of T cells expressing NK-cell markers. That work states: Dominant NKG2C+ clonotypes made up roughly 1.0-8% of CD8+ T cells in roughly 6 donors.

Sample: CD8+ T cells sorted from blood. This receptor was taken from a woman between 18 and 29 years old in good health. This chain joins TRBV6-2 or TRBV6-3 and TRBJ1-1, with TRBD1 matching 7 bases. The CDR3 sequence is CASCLWTGLCEAFF. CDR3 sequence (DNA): TGTGCCAGCTGCCTTTGGACAGGCCTTTGTGAAGCTTTCTTT.